Following are 26 T cell receptor beta chains from one sample sequenced in a study of early T cells in non-severe SARS-CoV-2 infection. One entry per CDR3 protein, called by TCRdb with MiXCR from the 5' RACE reads. The sample lists about 11,000 distinct CDR3 sequences; 4% to 5.5% were seen once. What was sequenced was whole blood. Receptor source: an adult who was a healthcare worker with PCR-confirmed SARS-CoV-2 infection or an uninfected control (not recorded which).

This clonotype was counted only a few times. The rearrangement links TRBV7-8 to TRBJ1-1; D call uncertain. In germline, CDR1 is SGHVS, CDR2 FQNEAQ. The CDR3 is made up of 13 amino acids. Deletions cut 1 base from V and 1 base from J, with 4 bases between. This CDR3 reads CASSLVRNTEAFF. The CDR3 DNA reads TGTGCCAGCAGCTTAGTGCGGAACACTGAAGCTTTCTTT.

In its sample, this clonotype is medium-sized. The rearrangement links TRBV29-1 to TRBJ2-3; 8 nucleotides align to TRBD2. The CDR3 sequence is 15 residues long. Trimming took 4 bases from V and 0 from J; bases not matched to a gene: 6. In germline, CDR1 is SQVTM, CDR2 ANQGSEA. The CDR3 DNA follows: TGCAGCGTTGGGGCTAGCGGGTGGAGCACAGATACGCAGTATTTT. Translation gives CSVGASGWSTDTQYF.

This clonotype has a count of ten or more. V and J are TRBV12-5 and TRBJ2-2; no clear D. The ends were cut back, 6 bases at V and 4 bases at J, with 9 bases in the middle. Germline V gives CDR1 LGHNT, CDR2 FRNRAP. This CDR3 spans 13 amino acids. Written as DNA, the CDR3 is TGTGCTAGTGGCCTACTGTCCACCGGGGAGCTGTTTTTT. Its protein product is CASGLLSTGELFF.

In its sample, this clonotype was seen many times. The chain has TRBV5-6 and TRBJ1-5, with D unclear. CDR1 is SGHDT, CDR2 YYEEEE, per germline. Trimming removed 2 bases at V and 4 bases at J, with 4 bases between. The length of the CDR3 is 12 residues. The CDR3 loop is CASSFVNQPQHF. Written as DNA, the CDR3 is TGTGCCAGCAGCTTCGTTAATCAGCCCCAGCATTTT.

This clonotype was recorded many times. The V gene is TRBV5-4, the J gene TRBJ2-7, with a weak D call TRBD1 (5 bases). The CDR3 spans 11 residues. Germline CDR1 and CDR2: SGHNT and YYREEE (reference sequence). Trimming took 7 bases from V and 4 from J, leaving 9 bases between them. CDR3 DNA: TGTGCCAGCTCGACAGAGTACGAGCAGTACTTC. Translation gives CASSTEYEQYF. Supplemented by reference TRBV5-4 and TRBJ2-7, the full variable domain reads ETGVTQSPTHLIKTRGQQVTLRCSSQSGHNTVSWYQQALGQGPQFIFQYYREEENGRGNFPPRFSGLQFPNYSSELNVNALELDDSALYLCASSTEYEQYFGPGTRLTVT.

Many counts were recorded for this clonotype. This chain uses TRBV29-1 with TRBJ2-7; D not certain. V lost 2 bases, J lost 5 bases, and 10 bases lay in between. Germline loops: CDR1 SQVTM, CDR2 ANQGSEA. The CDR3 is 12 amino acids. In DNA, the CDR3 is TGCAGCGTTGAAAAGTCCCAGGACGAGCAGTACTTC. This gives the protein CSVEKSQDEQYF.

This clonotype occurred many times. The chain joins TRBV20-1 to TRBJ2-5; D is ambiguous. V dropped 6 bases and J dropped 2 bases, with 16 bases sitting between them. The CDR3 has 14 amino acids. CDR1 DFQATT and CDR2 SNEGSKA come from the germline V gene (reference sequence). In nucleotides, the CDR3 is TGCAGTGCCCAACCCCCCCTTCCTCAAGAGACCCAGTACTTC. Protein sequence: CSAQPPLPQETQYF.

This clonotype has only a few counts. This chain joins TRBV5-1 and TRBJ1-6; D perhaps matches TRBD1 (6 bases). The V gene lost 4 bases and the J gene lost 8 bases, with 25 bases spanning the gap. CDR1 is SGHRS and CDR2 is YFSETQ in the germline V gene. The CDR3 loop spans 18 amino acids. The CDR3 DNA sequence: TGCGCCAGCAGCCCCCGAAGGGGAGCGGACAGAGGGGATTCACCCCTCCACTTT. Its protein is CASSPRRGADRGDSPLHF.

By share of the sample, this clonotype is medium-sized. V usage is TRBV29-1 and J usage is TRBJ1-1; possible D gene TRBD1, 6 bases. This CDR3 is built from 13 residues. The germline CDR1 and CDR2 sequences are SQVTM and ANQGSEA. V lost 3 bases to trimming and J lost 1 base, with 9 bases between them. The DNA for the CDR3 is TGCAGCGTTGAGGGGGGCGAGAACACTGAAGCTTTCTTT. Translated: CSVEGGENTEAFF. Supplemented by reference TRBV29-1 and TRBJ1-1, the full variable domain reads SAVISQKPSRDICQRGTSLTIQCQVDSQVTMMFWYRQQPGQSLTLIATANQGSEATYESGFVIDKFPISRPNLTFSTLTVSNMSPEDSSIYLCSVEGGENTEAFFGQGTRLTVV.

There are many counts of this clonotype. The J gene is TRBJ1-2, the V gene TRBV5-4; 7 bases align to TRBD1. Germline CDR1 SGHNT, CDR2 YYREEE (reference sequence). This CDR3 has 15 residues. Unmatched junction bases numbered 10, after V lost 4 bases and J lost 4 bases. The CDR3 coding sequence is TGTGCCAGCAGCGACGACAGGGTAGTAGGCTATGGCTACACCTTC. As protein: CASSDDRVVGYGYTF.

This clonotype qualifies as medium-sized. This rearrangement joins TRBV12-3 or TRBV12-4 to TRBJ1-1, with no clear D. The CDR3 has 13 residues. Trimming removed 2 bases from V and 5 bases from J, with 9 bases in between. CDR3 protein: CASSLNAGTEAFF. In DNA, the CDR3 is TGTGCCAGCAGTTTAAATGCGGGGACTGAAGCTTTCTTT.

This clonotype is large (0.1 to 1%) in the sample. The rearrangement uses TRBV7-9 and TRBJ2-1; the D gene is possibly TRBD1 (6 bases). The germline V gene has CDR1 SEHNR and CDR2 FQNEAQ (reference sequence). Trimming took 3 bases from V and 5 from J, leaving 11 bases between them. This CDR3 has 14 residues. The CDR3 here is CASSLAGDHNEQFF. The DNA for the CDR3 is TGTGCCAGCAGCTTGGCAGGGGACCACAATGAGCAGTTCTTC.

This clonotype is classed as medium-sized (0.01 to 0.1%). The rearrangement uses TRBV5-1 and TRBJ1-1; 11 nucleotides agree with TRBD1. The CDR3 extends over 15 amino acids. V gave up 4 bases and J gave up 6 bases; unmatched junction bases: 8. CDR1 and CDR2 from the germline V gene are SGHRS and YFSETQ. CDR3 coding DNA: TGCGCCAGCAGCGCAAGGACAGGGGGCGCCGCTGAAGCTTTCTTT. It codes for CASSARTGGAAEAFF.

Note on this clonotype: This could be a read error, since a much larger clone is one nucleotide away. The chain couples TRBV28 to TRBJ2-7; D unresolved. The ends were cut back, 8 bases at V and 4 bases at J, with 18 bases in the middle. CDR1 and CDR2 from the germline V gene are MDHEN and SYDVKM. This CDR3 contains 14 residues. The CDR3 sequence: CASATALSLYEQYF. Written as DNA, the CDR3 is TGTGCCAGCGCCACGGCCCTTAGTCTTTACGAGCAGTACTTC. Together with reference TRBV28 and TRBJ2-7, the CDR3 gives the full variable domain: DVKVTQSSRYLVKRTGEKVFLECVQDMDHENMFWYRQDPGLGLRLIYFSYDVKMKEKGDIPEGYSVSREKKERFSLILESASTNQTSMYLCASATALSLYEQYFGPGTRLTVT.

This clonotype is medium-sized (0.01 to 0.1%) by share. This chain joins TRBV5-1 and TRBJ1-1, with a weak D call TRBD1 (5 bases). From germline, CDR1 is SGHRS and CDR2 YFSETQ. The CDR3 consists of 14 residues. V was pared by 0 bases and J by 5 bases, with 11 bases between. This CDR3 reads CASSLAQGGTEAFF. The DNA of the CDR3 is TGCGCCAGCAGCTTGGCTCAGGGAGGAACTGAAGCTTTCTTT.

This clonotype was found many times. The rearrangement uses TRBV20-1 and TRBJ1-5; 9 positions agree with TRBD1. This CDR3 contains 15 residues. CDR1 is DFQATT, CDR2 SNEGSKA, per germline (reference sequence). V shed 6 bases, J shed 2 bases, and the junction held 8 bases outside the gene matches. This chain's CDR3 is CSALPGTGRNQPQHF. The CDR3 coding sequence is TGCAGTGCCCTCCCCGGGACAGGGCGCAATCAGCCCCAGCATTTT.

This clonotype occurred many times. The chain employs TRBV9 and TRBJ2-5; 7 positions match TRBD2. This CDR3 contains 15 residues. CDR1 and CDR2 from the germline V gene are SGDLS and YYNGEE. V was pared by 2 bases and J by 4 bases, with 8 bases of the junction left unmatched. The CDR3 spells CASSVGGLLLETQYF. The CDR3 DNA is TGTGCCAGCAGCGTGGGGGGACTACTGCTAGAGACCCAGTACTTC.

A word on this clonotype: The CDR3 does not close with the conserved phenylalanine or tryptophan, likely indicating a read error. The chain recombines TRBV11-2 with TRBJ1-3; a weak D match, TRBD1 (5 bases). The germline V gene has CDR1 SGHAT and CDR2 FQNNGV. This CDR3 region has 15 residues. Trimming stripped 2 bases from V and 0 bases from J, with 8 bases between. The CDR3 here is CASSLRGNSGNTIYS. The CDR3 DNA reads as TGTGCCAGCAGCTTACGGGGCAACTCTGGAAACACCATATATTCT.

This clonotype rates as medium-sized. The rearrangement links TRBV27 to TRBJ1-1; possible D gene TRBD1, 5 bases. The V end lost 7 bases, the J end lost 2 bases, and 14 bases lay between the germline ends. This CDR3 is 14 amino acids long. Germline lookup yields CDR1 MNHEY and CDR2 SMNVEV (reference sequence). The CDR3: CASNYLGGNTEAFF. For the CDR3, the DNA is TGTGCCAGCAACTACCTGGGGGGAAACACTGAAGCTTTCTTT.

Sample share makes this clonotype medium-sized (0.01 to 0.1%). This chain uses TRBV6-1 with TRBJ1-4; the D is unclear. Trimming took off 3 bases at V and 4 bases at J, with 9 bases between the two ends. The length of the CDR3 is 14 residues. The V gene's germline CDR1 is MNHNS and CDR2 SASEGT. CDR3 region: CASSEDGRNEKLFF. The CDR3 DNA sequence: TGTGCCAGCAGTGAGGACGGGCGTAATGAAAAACTGTTTTTT.

This clonotype is labeled medium-sized. This sequence joins TRBV9 and TRBJ2-2; D call uncertain. The CDR3 contains 13 residues. Trimming pared 0 bases from V and 9 bases from J, leaving 9 bases between. Per the germline V gene, CDR1 is SGDLS and CDR2 is YYNGEE. The CDR3 loop is CASSVGAIRELFF. In nucleotides, the CDR3 is TGTGCCAGCAGCGTAGGTGCCATCCGGGAGCTGTTTTTT.

This clonotype has just a few counts. The chain employs TRBV7-6 and TRBJ1-1; TRBD1 might be the D (5 bases). CDR3 length: 13 residues. Trimming took off 3 bases at V and 8 bases at J, with 13 bases between the two ends. Germline CDR1 reads SGHVS; CDR2 reads FNYEAQ. DNA for the CDR3: TGTGCCAGCAGCTTTGGCGGGACGATGGAAGCTTTCTTT. This gives the protein CASSFGGTMEAFF.

The J gene is TRBJ2-5, the V gene TRBV13; possibly TRBD1 for D (6 bases). Germline V CDR1 and CDR2: PRHDT, FYEKMQ (reference sequence). V was trimmed by 4 bases and J by 4 bases, leaving 16 bases between them. CDR3 length: 15 amino acids. CDR3 amino acids: CASSSRYRDVETQYF. Here the CDR3 DNA reads TGTGCCAGCAGCTCGCGCTACAGGGACGTAGAGACCCAGTACTTC.

This clonotype has only a few counts. The chain employs TRBV5-4 and TRBJ2-2, with a possible D match to TRBD2 (6 bases). Germline V gives CDR1 SGHNT, CDR2 YYREEE (reference sequence). Trimming took 9 bases from V and 0 from J, leaving 18 bases between them. The CDR3 runs to 16 residues. CDR3 in DNA: TGTGCCATAGGGAGTAGGGGAGGTTCGAACACCGGGGAGCTGTTTTTT. Translated: CAIGSRGGSNTGELFF.

This clonotype was counted at least ten times. The rearrangement uses TRBV7-2 and TRBJ2-7, with D unclear. V lost 4 bases to trimming and J lost 3 bases, with 13 bases between them. CDR1 and CDR2 from the germline V gene are SGHTA and FQGNSA. CDR3 length equals 14 residues. The CDR3 is CASSSDHGFYEQYF. In DNA form, the CDR3 reads TGTGCCAGCAGCTCGGATCACGGGTTCTACGAGCAGTACTTC.

This clonotype is medium-sized in the sample. The chain recombines TRBV6-5 with TRBJ1-5; D remains ambiguous. Trimming removed 5 bases from V and 3 bases from J, with 8 bases in between. Germline V gene sequence: CDR1 MNHEY, CDR2 SVGAGI. The CDR3 has 13 residues. CDR3 loop: CASSRSLNQPQHF. CDR3 nucleotide sequence: TGTGCCAGCAGTAGAAGCCTCAATCAGCCCCAGCATTTT.